This TCR beta chain was sequenced during a study of T cell responses to AZD1222 COVID-19 vaccine. Broader study findings: Mapped onto spike, vaccine-associated CD4 TCRs spanned it and were dominant at 160-218 and 743-854.

Clones were sequenced by immunoSEQ multiplex PCR, and TCRdb holds only the in-frame ones, with some missing. This sample has some 120,000 clones; 88% occur once, and the top ten carry approximately 8%. The CDR3 is made up of 14 amino acids. V lost 6 bases and J 1 base, leaving 9 bases between the germline ends. In germline, CDR1 is SGHTA, CDR2 FQGNSA. Concerning this clone: Its antigen remains unidentified.

This receptor was identified in an adult in good health. The sequenced sample was peripheral blood, obtained on day 0 of AZD1222 vaccination. The J gene is TRBJ2-2, the V gene TRBV7-2; unclear D gene. The CDR3 bases are TGTGCCAGCAGGGCTACAGTGAACACCGGGGAGCTGTTTTTT. Translated: CASRATVNTGELFF.